One and the same sample provided the 11 T cell receptor beta chains below, sequenced in a study of CD8+ T cells in alopecia areata. Treatment meaning: oral pan-JAK inhibitor, 5-10 mg twice daily. Once RNA had been extracted, it was reverse transcribed into cDNA to act as the sequencing template. The protocol was immunoSEQ multiplex PCR, while the TCRdb copy is restricted to in-frame clones and leaves out a portion. The data show approximately 210,000 clones, with under 80% seen just once and under 1.5% held by the top ten. This specimen was CD4+ T cells sorted from blood, taken around week 50, from a patient treated with tofacitinib. The receptor set was obtained from a human donor with alopecia areata.

The chain links TRBV5-1 to TRBJ2-7; D assignment may be TRBD1 or TRBD2 (5 bases each). Germline V gives CDR1 SGHRS, CDR2 YFSETQ. The V end lost 6 bases, the J end lost 3 bases, and 19 bases lay between the germline ends. There are 15 residues in the CDR3. CDR3 in DNA: TGCGCCAGCACTTTGTATGGGGGATCGGTCTACGAGCAGTACTTC. Translating it yields CASTLYGGSVYEQYF. Based on the CDR3 plus reference TRBV5-1 and TRBJ2-7, the full variable domain is KAGVTQTPRYLIKTRGQQVTLSCSPISGHRSVSWYQQTPGQGLQFLFEYFSETQRNKGNFPGRFSGRQFSNSRSEMNVSTLELGDSALYLCASTLYGGSVYEQYFGPGTRLTVT.

The V and J genes are TRBV6-1 and TRBJ1-6, with a weak D call TRBD1 (5 bases). This CDR3 spans 13 amino acids. The V end lost 6 bases, the J end lost 18 bases, and 21 bases lay between the germline ends. Germline CDR1 and CDR2: MNHNS and SASEGT. CDR3 bases: TGTGCCAGCAGCCTAAAAACGGACATCAGTTACCACTTT. Translating gives CASSLKTDISYHF.

The chain uses TRBV14 and TRBJ1-2; the D is unclear. CDR1 is SGHDN, CDR2 FVKESK, per germline. This CDR3 has 13 residues. V lost 2 bases and J lost 8, with 12 bases in between. As DNA, the CDR3 is TGTGCCAGCAGCCAATACGACTTGGCAGGCTACACCTTC. This translates into CASSQYDLAGYTF.

This clone has only a few counts. Other DNA sequences in the sample encode the same CDR3. The chain combines TRBV14 with TRBJ2-7; D possibly corresponds to TRBD2 (6 bases). The germline V gene has CDR1 SGHDN and CDR2 FVKESK. This CDR3 contains 14 residues. V was shortened by 4 bases and J by 1 base, with 11 bases between the two germline ends. The DNA of the CDR3 is TGTGCCAGCAGCCCGAGGGACTTTTCCTACGAGCAGTACTTC. It codes for CASSPRDFSYEQYF.

This chain uses TRBV30 with TRBJ1-6; no definite D call. Per germline, CDR1 GTSNPN and CDR2 SVGIG (reference sequence). This CDR3 has 14 amino acids. The germline V and J ends were trimmed by 3 bases and 7 bases, with 13 bases remaining between them. CDR3 sequence (DNA): TGTGCCTGGAGGGAAGGCCCGATCAATTCACCCCTCCACTTT. Protein product: CAWREGPINSPLHF. The full variable domain, its missing parts supplied by reference TRBV30 and TRBJ1-6, is SQTIHQWPATLVQPVGSPLSLECTVEGTSNPNLYWYRQAAGRGLQLLFYSVGIGQISSEVPQNLSASRPQDRQFILSSKKLLLSDSGFYLCAWREGPINSPLHFGNGTRLTVT.

The V and J genes are TRBV10-2 and TRBJ2-1; no definite D call. Germline lookup yields CDR1 WSHSY and CDR2 SAAADI. The CDR3 has 11 residues. V lost 8 bases to trimming and J lost 8 bases, with 10 bases between them. This CDR3 is CASAGSDEQFF. In DNA form, the CDR3 reads TGCGCCAGCGCCGGATCGGATGAGCAGTTCTTC.

This clone was detected once. The chain combines TRBV30 with TRBJ1-2; D call uncertain. From germline, CDR1 is GTSNPN and CDR2 SVGIG (reference sequence). The CDR3 loop spans 16 amino acids. Trimming removed 4 bases from V and 4 bases from J, with 22 bases in between. The CDR3 is CAWKAVGITPGYGYTF. Here the CDR3 DNA reads TGTGCCTGGAAGGCGGTAGGGATCACTCCGGGCTATGGCTACACCTTC.

The J gene is TRBJ2-4, the V gene TRBV9; 7 bases align to TRBD2. The CDR3 totals 15 residues. Trimming at V came to 0 bases and at J to 2 bases, leaving 2 bases not matched to a gene. Germline V gives CDR1 SGDLS, CDR2 YYNGEE. CDR3 sequence reads: CASSVGAGTKNIQYF. CDR3 sequence (DNA): TGTGCCAGCAGCGTAGGAGCGGGGACCAAAAACATTCAGTACTTC.

This clone has only a few counts. The chain has TRBV9 and TRBJ2-6; D gene ambiguous. The V end lost 0 bases, the J end lost 0 bases, and 4 bases lay between the germline ends. Germline V gene lookup returns CDR1 SGDLS and CDR2 YYNGEE. This CDR3 is built from 15 residues. The CDR3 region has the DNA TGTGCCAGCAGCGTAGCTATCTCTGGGGCCAACGTCCTGACTTTC. This sequence encodes CASSVAISGANVLTF.

The chain is built from TRBV6-6 and TRBJ1-6; D perhaps matches TRBD1 (5 bases). This CDR3 has 10 amino acids. CDR1 is MNHNY, CDR2 SVGAGI, per germline (reference sequence). Between the trimmed V and J ends, which lost 10 bases and 15 bases, there was a span of 13 bases. The CDR3 nucleotides read TGTGCCACCCGCCAAGGGGTCCTCCACTTT. This codes for CATRQGVLHF.

This clone has just a few counts. The chain uses TRBV5-1 and TRBJ2-4; 12 bases map to TRBD2. CDR1 SGHRS and CDR2 YFSETQ come from the germline V gene. CDR3 length: 15 residues. After removal of 3 bases from V and 8 bases from J, the junction contained 6 bases not matched to a gene. The CDR3 coding sequence is TGCGCCAGCAGCTCCCTAGCGGGGGGGCCGGACATTCAGTACTTC. This codes for CASSSLAGGPDIQYF.